This T cell receptor beta chain was identified in a study of human T cells and chemical hapten exposure. The table lists this clonotype with many counts. Its antigen is currently unknown. Time point defined: patch test 1, 2 weeks after DPC sensitization. Treatment in this sample: therapeutic diphenylcyclopropenone sensitization with weekly scalp DPC. Total RNA came from unfractionated whole blood. CDR1 is SGHAT and CDR2 is FQDESV in the germline V gene (reference sequence). Trimming stripped 3 bases from V and 7 bases from J, with 13 bases between. This CDR3 has 14 amino acids. TCRdb itself ran the RACE reads through MiXCR, one entry per CDR3 protein. The table records some 170,000 distinct CDR3 sequences, under 25% of them present only once. Findings and limits, study-wide: Versus controls, expanded TCRs had significantly more large CDR3 similarity clusters.

This clonotype was sampled from a woman aged 45 to 65 with alopecia areata. Some clones in this sample may be carry-over from other donors' samples. The material was whole blood, obtained in connection with sensitization to the hapten diphenylcyclopropenone (DPC). The J gene is TRBJ2-1, the V gene TRBV11-1; possibly TRBD2 for D (5 bases). For the CDR3, the DNA is TGTGCCAGCAGCTTGTTCGGGATTGGGAATGAGCAGTTCTTC. As protein: CASSLFGIGNEQFF.